The sequence of this T cell receptor beta chain was determined in a study of T-cell memory formation after mild COVID-19. CDR3 length equals 14 residues. V was cut by 6 bases and J by 5 bases, with 16 bases left in between. TCRdb redid the calling of the 5' RACE reads with MiXCR, one entry per CDR3 protein. The sample carries a few hundred thousand distinct CDR3 sequences, 16% recorded once. The sample holds a few counts of this clonotype. The sequenced sample consisted of PBMCs or a T cell subset sorted from them (not recorded which). The receptor was derived from a man younger than 35 who had mild COVID-19 (a few samples of this study predate the infection). Cell type and time point are not known. The chain uses TRBV12-3 or TRBV12-4 and TRBJ2-5; possibly TRBD2 for D (6 bases). The chain's CDR3 is CASSLSGVRETQYF. The CDR3 nucleotides read TGTGCCAGCAGCCTTTCGGGGGTTCGCGAGACCCAGTACTTC.